Listed below are T cell receptor beta chains from one sample, sequenced in a study of T cell repertoires in cytomegalovirus infection. TCRdb passed the reads through MiXCR, listing each CDR3 protein once. The table has about 600,000 distinct CDR3 sequences, approximately 25% seen once; the top ten hold 8%. Sequencing was done on a sample of CD8+ T cells from PBMCs. The receptor set was obtained from a human donor in good health (CMV status not recorded). Some clones in this sample may be carry-over from other donors' samples. Both conserved end residues are part of each CDR3. Fields, in order: D gene, J gene, V gene, clone size, CDR3 protein, CDR3 DNA. D genes are given only for firm matches. Some rows have no size entry. The others give once, few or many, or a class for an expanded clone.

-	TRBJ2-7	TRBV20-1	-	CSARQFSYEQYF	TGCAGTGCTCGCCAGTTCTCCTACGAGCAGTACTTC
-	TRBJ2-1	TRBV29-1	-	CSVDRNEQFF	TGCAGCGTTGATCGCAATGAGCAGTTCTTC
TRBD2	TRBJ2-5	TRBV5-1	few	CASSLGDSGGKTQYF	TGCGCCAGCAGCTTGGGGGATAGCGGGGGGAAGACCCAGTACTTC
-	TRBJ1-5	TRBV28	-	CASSFSLMILEHSNQPQHF	TGTGCCAGCAGTTTTTCACTTATGATTCTGGAGCATAGCAATCAGCCCCAGCATTTT
TRBD1	TRBJ2-7	TRBV7-3	-	CARRTGRDEQYF	TGTGCCAGGAGGACAGGGCGTGACGAGCAGTACTTC
-	TRBJ1-5	TRBV28	many	CASLVGSNQPQHF	TGTGCCAGCTTGGTGGGGAGCAATCAGCCCCAGCATTTT
-	TRBJ1-4	TRBV7-8	many	CASSLEIVSPNEKLFF	TGTGCCAGCAGCTTAGAGATCGTCTCCCCTAATGAAAAACTGTTTTTT
TRBD1	TRBJ1-2	TRBV28	few	CASSPPGQGTYGYTF	TGTGCCAGCAGTCCTCCGGGACAGGGTACCTATGGCTACACCTTC
-	TRBJ2-7	TRBV7-2	few	CASSLVRRGVPYEQYF	TGTGCCAGCAGCTTGGTACGCAGGGGAGTTCCCTACGAGCAGTACTTC
TRBD1	TRBJ2-2	TRBV6-2/TRBV6-3	few	CASSYGGQGWELFF	TGTGCCAGCAGTTACGGCGGACAGGGGTGGGAGCTGTTTTTT
TRBD1	TRBJ2-5	TRBV12-3/TRBV12-4	-	CASKITGDQETQYF	TGTGCCAGCAAGATTACAGGGGACCAAGAGACCCAGTACTTC
TRBD2	TRBJ2-7	TRBV7-3	-	CVSSPSSSPGGTYEQYF	TGTGTCAGCAGCCCATCGAGTTCACCGGGGGGGACCTACGAGCAGTACTTC
-	TRBJ2-1	TRBV7-6	few	CASSSDSGEQFF	TGTGCCAGCAGCTCCGACAGTGGTGAGCAGTTCTTC
TRBD1	TRBJ1-2	TRBV2	-	CAILLTGGSSDGYTF	TGTGCCATCCTCCTGACAGGGGGCTCCTCGGATGGCTACACCTTC
-	TRBJ1-2	TRBV20-1	few	CSAMVGVTNYGYTF	TGCAGTGCGATGGTGGGAGTAACCAACTATGGCTACACCTTC
TRBD1	TRBJ2-1	TRBV24-1	many	CATSALTGGGEQFF	TGTGCCACCAGTGCCTTAACAGGGGGAGGTGAGCAGTTCTTC
TRBD1	TRBJ2-7	TRBV12-3/TRBV12-4	-	CASRSWWGQGAHEQYF	TGTGCCAGCAGATCGTGGTGGGGACAGGGGGCCCACGAGCAGTACTTC
TRBD2	TRBJ2-3	TRBV7-2	many	CASSLVGGASDTQYF	TGTGCCAGCAGCTTAGTCGGGGGGGCATCAGATACGCAGTATTTT
-	TRBJ2-1	TRBV27	many	CASSLTGTLYNEQFF	TGTGCCAGCAGTTTAACCGGGACTTTGTACAATGAGCAGTTCTTC
TRBD1	TRBJ1-1	TRBV7-9	many	CASSFTGAWLGEAFF	TGTGCCAGCAGCTTTACAGGGGCCTGGTTGGGTGAAGCTTTCTTT
TRBD1	TRBJ1-1	TRBV7-2	many	CASSPRPRDRGTPRKLSTEAFF	TGTGCCAGCAGCCCCCGTCCCCGGGACAGGGGGACTCCTAGGAAACTAAGCACTGAAGCTTTCTTT
TRBD2	TRBJ2-5	TRBV28	once	CASSFRGGIETQYF	TGTGCCAGCAGTTTTCGGGGGGGGATAGAGACCCAGTACTTC
TRBD1	TRBJ1-6	TRBV7-8	-	CASSSTGINSPLHF	TGTGCCAGCAGCTCGACAGGGATTAATTCACCCCTCCACTTT
-	TRBJ2-1	TRBV27	-	CASSLGGFSIYNEQFF	TGTGCCAGCAGTTTAGGGGGGTTTTCTATCTACAATGAGCAGTTCTTC
-	TRBJ1-4	TRBV5-6	many	CASSLEGKSREKLFF	TGTGCCAGCAGCTTGGAGGGGAAAAGTCGCGAAAAACTGTTTTTT
-	TRBJ1-4	TRBV28	-	CASRAQGANEKLFF	TGTGCCAGCAGGGCCCAGGGAGCTAATGAAAAACTGTTTTTT
-	TRBJ2-3	TRBV11-2	-	CASSLDPLTDTQYF	TGTGCCAGCAGCTTAGATCCCCTCACAGATACGCAGTATTTT
-	TRBJ2-2	TRBV20-1	-	CSSGHANTGELFF	TGCAGTTCGGGACATGCGAACACCGGGGAGCTGTTTTTT
-	TRBJ2-2	TRBV7-6	many	CASSLGQTRNTGELFF	TGTGCCAGCAGCCTTGGACAGACGCGGAACACCGGGGAGCTGTTTTTT
TRBD2	TRBJ2-1	TRBV7-9	-	CASRSGTSGRTAYNEQFF	TGTGCCAGCAGATCCGGGACTAGCGGGAGGACAGCCTACAATGAGCAGTTCTTC
TRBD2	TRBJ2-1	TRBV20-1	-	CSARTSGLYNEQFF	TGCAGTGCCCGTACTAGCGGGTTATACAATGAGCAGTTCTTC
-	TRBJ1-2	TRBV29-1	-	CSVPGQPYGYTF	TGCAGCGTTCCCGGACAGCCCTATGGCTACACCTTC
-	TRBJ1-5	TRBV27	-	CASSLSAGLSNQPQHF	TGTGCCAGCAGTTTATCGGCGGGCCTTAGCAATCAGCCCCAGCATTTT